This is a list of T cell receptor beta chains from one sample in a study of blood T cell repertoires in COVID-19. Measured with immunoSEQ multiplex PCR; TCRdb has only the in-frame clones, and not every one. The sample gives about 270,000 clones, about 89% of which show up once; roughly 8.5% is in the top ten. The sequencing input was peripheral blood. These receptors all stem from a man aged 35 to 55 with active or convalescent COVID-19. Both conserved end residues are part of each CDR3. A D gene is named only where the DNA matches it firmly. A clone size is listed for some rows: how often the clone was seen (once, few, many), or a class if it is expanded.

.	13	TRBJ2-1	TRBV2	.	TGTGCCAGCAGCGCCGGGGTTTACAATGAGCAGTTCTTC	CASSAGVYNEQFF
TRBD2	15	TRBJ2-1	TRBV9	.	TGTGCCAGCAGCGTATCTAGCGGGAGTCACAATGAGCAGTTCTTC	CASSVSSGSHNEQFF
TRBD1	15	TRBJ1-4	TRBV6-1	.	TGTGCCAGCAGTAATCCGGGACAGGCTAATGAAAAACTGTTTTTT	CASSNPGQANEKLFF
TRBD2	17	TRBJ2-7	TRBV19	.	TGTGCCAGTAGTTTCAGGACTAGCGGGAGAGACGGGGGCGAGCAGTACTTC	CASSFRTSGRDGGEQYF
.	15	TRBJ2-1	TRBV24-1	.	TGTGCCACCAGTGGTCCTAGTAAGGGGTCCAATGAGCAGTTCTTC	CATSGPSKGSNEQFF
TRBD1	16	TRBJ1-2	TRBV4-1	.	TGCGCCAGCAGCCAAGGCTGGGACAGGGTAAACTATGGCTACACCTTC	CASSQGWDRVNYGYTF
.	14	TRBJ1-6	TRBV6-5	few	TGTGCCAGCCTGCCTTATAGTACGAATTCACCCCTCCACTTT	CASLPYSTNSPLHF
TRBD2	15	TRBJ2-1	TRBV6-5	.	TGTGCCAGCAGTTACTCGGCGCGGGGGGGCAATGAGCAGTTCTTC	CASSYSARGGNEQFF
.	13	TRBJ1-1	TRBV30	.	TGTGCCTGGAGCTACCGGGTTAACACTGAAGCTTTCTTT	CAWSYRVNTEAFF
.	14	TRBJ1-1	TRBV7-9	.	TGTGCCAGCAGCTTAGAAGGACACAACACTGAAGCTTTCTTT	CASSLEGHNTEAFF
.	11	TRBJ1-4	TRBV28	.	TGTGCCAGCAGGGGGCTAGAAAAACTGTTTTTT	CASRGLEKLFF
TRBD2	14	TRBJ2-3	TRBV10-3	once	TGTGCCATCAGTGCGGGCGGGGGGGCAGATACGCAGTATTTT	CAISAGGGADTQYF
.	11	TRBJ1-1	TRBV13	.	TGTGCCAGCAGCTTGAGAACTGAAGCTTTCTTT	CASSLRTEAFF
TRBD2	14	TRBJ2-7	TRBV19	.	TGTGCCAGCGGACACGGACTAGGGTCCTACGAGCAGTACTTC	CASGHGLGSYEQYF
.	11	TRBJ1-1	TRBV5-6	.	TGTGCCAGCAGCTTCCTCGCTGAAGCTTTCTTT	CASSFLAEAFF
TRBD1	14	TRBJ2-5	TRBV11-3	once	TGTGCCAGCAGCCTCCGGGACAGGGAGGGGACCCAGTACTTC	CASSLRDREGTQYF
.	15	TRBJ1-6	TRBV6-5	.	TGTGCCAGCAGCGCAGGACAAGCCTATAATTCACCCCTCCACTTT	CASSAGQAYNSPLHF
.	11	TRBJ1-6	TRBV20-1	.	TGCAGTGCTAGAGGGGAGGGACCCCTCCACTTT	CSARGEGPLHF
.	14	TRBJ2-3	TRBV9	.	TGTGCCAGCAGCATACAGGGTCTAACAGATACGCAGTATTTT	CASSIQGLTDTQYF
.	12	TRBJ1-6	TRBV7-9	.	TGTGCCAGCAGCTTGGGCAGCGGCCCCCTCCACTTT	CASSLGSGPLHF
TRBD2	16	TRBJ2-5	TRBV24-1	.	TGTGCCACCAGTGATTTAGCGGGGGTTGGCTCGGAGACCCAGTACTTC	CATSDLAGVGSETQYF
.	15	TRBJ2-5	TRBV7-9	few	TGTGCCAGCAGCTTACTGGGCCCGAGGGAAGAGACCCAGTACTTC	CASSLLGPREETQYF
TRBD1	16	TRBJ1-3	TRBV5-1	.	TGCGCCAGCAGCTTGTGGCCGACAGGGACTGGAAACACCATATATTTT	CASSLWPTGTGNTIYF
.	14	TRBJ2-5	TRBV19	.	TGTGCCAGTAGTATAAGCTCCCTGAAAGAGACCCAGTACTTC	CASSISSLKETQYF
TRBD1	13	TRBJ2-7	TRBV7-9	.	TGTGCCAGCAGCCCAACACAGGGGCTCGAGCAGTACTTC	CASSPTQGLEQYF
.	16	TRBJ1-6	TRBV19	few	TGTGCCAGTAGTAGGGACAACTACTCCTATAATTCACCCCTCCACTTT	CASSRDNYSYNSPLHF
.	13	TRBJ1-1	TRBV6-5	.	TGTGCCAGCAATGGAGAGGGAGTCGATGAAGCTTTCTTT	CASNGEGVDEAFF
.	13	TRBJ1-4	TRBV19	few	TGTGCCAGTAGTACTATAACAGCAGAAAAACTGTTTTTT	CASSTITAEKLFF